A single sample is the source of the 14 T cell receptor beta chains below, sequenced in a study of blood T cell repertoires in COVID-19. Sequencing was performed with immunoSEQ multiplex PCR; in TCRdb, only in-frame clones are kept and a portion is missing. The sample includes approximately 75,000 clones, about 88% of them seen just once. The sample taken for sequencing was peripheral blood. Source of these receptors: a man at least 80 years old with COVID-19, enrolled during active disease.

The sample holds a few counts of this clone. The chain couples TRBV7-9 to TRBJ1-5, with 8 bases that match TRBD1. The junction had 6 bases not matched to a gene; V was cut back by 1 base and J by 7 bases. Germline values: CDR1 SEHNR, CDR2 FQNEAQ (reference sequence). The CDR3 spans 15 residues. The chain's CDR3 is CASSLGQGAGQPQHF. CDR3 DNA sequence: TGTGCCAGCAGCTTAGGCCAGGGGGCAGGACAGCCCCAGCATTTT.

This clone was detected only once. The rearrangement joins TRBV3-1 (or the pseudogene TRBV3-2) to TRBJ2-2; 7 nucleotides agree with TRBD1. V trimming: 5 bases; J trimming: 5 bases; junction bases outside the gene matches: 2. Looked up from germline, CDR1 is LGHDT and CDR2 is YNNKEL (reference sequence). The CDR3 runs to 13 residues. Here the CDR3 DNA reads TGTGCCAGCAGCTGGGACAGAACCGGGGAGCTGTTTTTT. Its protein product is CASSWDRTGELFF.

This clone is a singleton in its sample. This chain connects TRBV25-1 to TRBJ1-3; TRBD1 is a possible D gene (6 bases). Per the germline V gene, CDR1 is MGHDK and CDR2 is SYGVNS. This CDR3 region has 15 residues. Trimming took 1 base from V and 3 from J, leaving 10 bases between them. CDR3 nucleotide sequence: TGTGCCAGCAGTGAATTGGGGGCAGGTGGAAACACCATATATTTT. Residues: CASSELGAGGNTIYF.

The chain carries TRBV7-8 and TRBJ1-2, with 8 bases matching TRBD1. The CDR3 length is 15 residues. Losses at the gene ends were 2 bases for V and 4 bases for J; bases not matched to a gene: 6. The germline gives CDR1 SGHVS, CDR2 FQNEAQ. DNA for the CDR3: TGTGCCAGCAGCTTATGGGGACAGGCCCCCTATGGCTACACCTTC. Translation gives CASSLWGQAPYGYTF.

The chain carries TRBV10-3 and TRBJ2-7; D is possibly TRBD2 (5 bases). V gave up 8 bases and J gave up 5 bases, with 10 bases separating them. The length of the CDR3 is 11 residues. CDR1 and CDR2 from the germline V gene are ENHRY and SYGVKD. Here the CDR3 DNA reads TGTGCCATCGGTTCCGGGGACGAGCAGTACTTC. Its translation: CAIGSGDEQYF.

V and J are TRBV4-1 and TRBJ1-4; 8 nucleotides agree with TRBD1. The CDR3 has 16 amino acids. Germline V gene data show CDR1 as MGHRA and CDR2 as YSYEKL. The J segment lost 8 bases and the V segment lost 0 bases, leaving 8 bases of the junction unmatched. CDR3 sequence: CASSQDGRTGREKLFF. CDR3 DNA: TGCGCCAGCAGCCAAGATGGCAGGACAGGGAGAGAAAAACTGTTTTTT.

The V call is TRBV2, the J call TRBJ1-1; no clear D. CDR3 length equals 14 residues. In germline, CDR1 is SNHLY, CDR2 FYNNEI. The V end was cut by 1 base, the J end by 3 bases, with 9 bases between. The CDR3 bases are TGTGCCAGCAGTGAAGAATCGTTGTACACTGAAGCTTTCTTT. It codes for CASSEESLYTEAFF.

The chain couples TRBV10-3 to TRBJ2-7, with 10 bases lining up with TRBD1. The germline gives CDR1 ENHRY, CDR2 SYGVKD. The CDR3 extends over 15 amino acids. Trimming took 3 bases from V and 3 from J; bases not matched to a gene: 5. This CDR3 is CAISDPGQGSYEQYF. CDR3 coding DNA: TGTGCCATCAGTGACCCGGGACAGGGGAGCTACGAGCAGTACTTC.

The V gene is TRBV5-1, the J gene TRBJ1-3, with D tentatively TRBD1 (5 bases). V shed 6 bases and J shed 0 bases, with 10 bases lying between them. Germline V gene data show CDR1 as SGHRS and CDR2 as YFSETQ. This CDR3 spans 14 amino acids. The DNA for the CDR3 is TGCGCCAGCATGGGGGGAAGCTCTGGAAACACCATATATTTT. It yields the protein CASMGGSSGNTIYF.

This chain joins TRBV10-3 and TRBJ1-1; maybe TRBD1 (5 bases). The length of the CDR3 is 13 residues. V lost 2 bases and J lost 6, with 10 bases in between. Germline CDR1 is ENHRY and CDR2 is SYGVKD. CDR3 in DNA: TGTGCCATCAGTGAGGACGGGGGGGCTGAAGCTTTCTTT. Translated, it gives CAISEDGGAEAFF.

The chain is built from TRBV27 and TRBJ2-2; 11 positions match TRBD2. V lost 6 bases and J lost 3; bases outside the gene matches: 6. CDR1 is MNHEY and CDR2 is SMNVEV in the germline V gene (reference sequence). This CDR3 spans 16 amino acids. As DNA, the CDR3 is TGTGCCAGCAGGGTAGCGGGGGGGCTCGACACCGGGGAGCTGTTTTTT. This encodes CASRVAGGLDTGELFF.

The chain uses TRBV5-6 and TRBJ1-4; TRBD1 aligns across 9 bases. V lost 5 bases, J lost 6 bases, and 8 bases stayed unmatched. The CDR3 is 15 residues long. Germline CDR1 reads SGHDT; CDR2 reads YYEEEE. The CDR3 region has the DNA TGTGCCAGCAGGGATGGGACAGGGTATGATGAAAAACTGTTTTTT. This codes for CASRDGTGYDEKLFF.

This clone turned up a few times. The V and J genes are TRBV7-9 and TRBJ1-6; perhaps TRBD1 as D (5 bases). V gave up 1 base and J gave up 0 bases, with 13 bases separating them. This CDR3 region has 18 residues. Germline lookup yields CDR1 SEHNR and CDR2 FQNEAQ (reference sequence). The DNA of the CDR3 is TGTGCCAGCAGCTTAGGAAGGGCCGACAGCTCCTATAATTCACCCCTCCACTTT. Amino acid sequence: CASSLGRADSSYNSPLHF.

The gene calls are TRBV6-2 or TRBV6-3 and TRBJ2-2; 9 nucleotides agree with TRBD2. The V and J ends lost 0 bases and 6 bases, in that order; junction bases with no gene match: 8. The CDR3 is 17 residues long. The V gene's germline CDR1 is MNHEY and CDR2 SVGEGT. The CDR3 sequence: CASSYSPLAGYSGELFF. CDR3 sequence (DNA): TGTGCCAGCAGTTACTCGCCCCTAGCGGGGTATTCCGGGGAGCTGTTTTTT.